Listed below are T cell receptor beta chains from one sample, sequenced in a study of control samples from healthy donors and cancer patients. This table comes from immunoSEQ multiplex PCR, and its TCRdb copy is limited to in-frame clones, with some not included. Of about 110,000 clones listed, approximately 80% are singletons. The sequenced material came from blood. These receptor sequences come from a man younger than 35 in good health. Both conserved end residues are part of each CDR3. A D gene is named only where the DNA matches it firmly. The size field is filled for only some rows; it gives once, few, many or a size class.

clone size: -
D gene: -
J gene: TRBJ2-4
V gene: TRBV6-6
CDR3 length: 15
CDR3 protein: CASSYPVGNKNIQYF
CDR3 DNA: TGTGCCAGCAGTTACCCCGTGGGGAACAAAAACATTCAGTACTTC

clone size: few
D gene: -
J gene: TRBJ1-1
V gene: TRBV5-4
CDR3 length: 15
CDR3 protein: CASSPSGGRNTEAFF
CDR3 DNA: TGTGCCAGCAGCCCTTCGGGGGGAAGGAACACTGAAGCTTTCTTT

clone size: -
D gene: TRBD1
J gene: TRBJ1-5
V gene: TRBV4-1
CDR3 length: 18
CDR3 protein: CASSQGTGGMMGNQPQHF
CDR3 DNA: TGCGCCAGCAGCCAGGGGACAGGGGGTATGATGGGCAATCAGCCCCAGCATTTT

clone size: -
D gene: -
J gene: TRBJ2-3
V gene: TRBV29-1
CDR3 length: 14
CDR3 protein: CSVVNRGLTDTQYF
CDR3 DNA: TGCAGCGTCGTTAACAGGGGACTCACAGATACGCAGTATTTT

clone size: -
D gene: TRBD2
J gene: TRBJ2-5
V gene: TRBV6-1
CDR3 length: 16
CDR3 protein: CASSDGTSGYQETQYF
CDR3 DNA: TGTGCCAGCAGTGATGGTACTAGCGGGTACCAAGAGACCCAGTACTTC

clone size: -
D gene: TRBD1
J gene: TRBJ2-7
V gene: TRBV18
CDR3 length: 15
CDR3 protein: CASSPLAQGSYEQYF
CDR3 DNA: TGTGCCAGCTCACCACTGGCACAGGGGTCCTACGAGCAGTACTTC

clone size: -
D gene: -
J gene: TRBJ2-7
V gene: TRBV4-2
CDR3 length: 13
CDR3 protein: CASSQDPGLEQYF
CDR3 DNA: TGTGCCAGCAGCCAAGATCCGGGTCTCGAGCAGTACTTC

clone size: -
D gene: -
J gene: TRBJ1-3
V gene: TRBV20-1
CDR3 length: 11
CDR3 protein: CNRGLGNTIYF
CDR3 DNA: TGCAACCGAGGGCTTGGAAACACCATATATTTT

clone size: -
D gene: -
J gene: TRBJ2-7
V gene: TRBV4-2
CDR3 length: 15
CDR3 protein: CASSQADGLSYEQYF
CDR3 DNA: TGTGCCAGCAGCCAAGCTGATGGGCTATCCTACGAGCAGTACTTC

clone size: -
D gene: TRBD1
J gene: TRBJ1-1
V gene: TRBV5-1
CDR3 length: 14
CDR3 protein: CASSRDRGKTEAFF
CDR3 DNA: TGCGCCAGCAGCCGGGACAGGGGGAAAACTGAAGCTTTCTTT

clone size: -
D gene: -
J gene: TRBJ1-2
V gene: TRBV7-9
CDR3 length: 14
CDR3 protein: CASSFKSNLYGYTF
CDR3 DNA: TGTGCCAGCAGCTTTAAATCCAACCTCTATGGCTACACCTTC

clone size: -
D gene: -
J gene: TRBJ2-7
V gene: TRBV11-2
CDR3 length: 14
CDR3 protein: CASSLEAGLYEQYF
CDR3 DNA: TGTGCCAGCAGCTTAGAAGCGGGCCTCTACGAGCAGTACTTC

clone size: -
D gene: -
J gene: TRBJ2-2
V gene: TRBV6-2/TRBV6-3
CDR3 length: 11
CDR3 protein: CASSNGGELFF
CDR3 DNA: TGTGCCAGCAGCAACGGCGGGGAGCTGTTTTTT

clone size: -
D gene: TRBD2
J gene: TRBJ2-5
V gene: TRBV11-3
CDR3 length: 14
CDR3 protein: CASSSAGARETQYF
CDR3 DNA: TGTGCCAGCAGCTCAGCGGGGGCCCGAGAGACCCAGTACTTC

clone size: -
D gene: -
J gene: TRBJ1-5
V gene: TRBV18
CDR3 length: 13
CDR3 protein: CASSPEVGQPQHF
CDR3 DNA: TGTGCCAGCTCACCAGAAGTGGGTCAGCCCCAGCATTTT

clone size: once
D gene: -
J gene: TRBJ1-4
V gene: TRBV4-3
CDR3 length: 15
CDR3 protein: CASSQDWGWSEKLFF
CDR3 DNA: TGCGCCAGCAGCCAAGACTGGGGGTGGAGTGAAAAACTGTTTTTT

clone size: -
D gene: TRBD2
J gene: TRBJ2-3
V gene: TRBV19
CDR3 length: 15
CDR3 protein: CASRLAGGPPDTQYF
CDR3 DNA: TGTGCCAGCAGACTAGCGGGGGGCCCTCCAGATACGCAGTATTTT

clone size: -
D gene: TRBD1
J gene: TRBJ2-5
V gene: TRBV28
CDR3 length: 14
CDR3 protein: CASSFVTGAETQYF
CDR3 DNA: TGTGCCAGCAGTTTCGTGACAGGGGCAGAGACCCAGTACTTC

clone size: -
D gene: -
J gene: TRBJ2-6
V gene: TRBV6-1
CDR3 length: 16
CDR3 protein: CASGEQLFSGANVLTF
CDR3 DNA: TGTGCCAGCGGTGAGCAGCTATTCTCTGGGGCCAACGTCCTGACTTTC

clone size: -
D gene: TRBD1
J gene: TRBJ1-6
V gene: TRBV6-5
CDR3 length: 15
CDR3 protein: CASSYMQGGGSPLHF
CDR3 DNA: TGTGCCAGCAGTTACATGCAGGGGGGAGGTTCACCCCTCCACTTT

clone size: -
D gene: TRBD1
J gene: TRBJ2-5
V gene: TRBV7-8
CDR3 length: 13
CDR3 protein: CASSLKGAETQYF
CDR3 DNA: TGTGCCAGCAGCTTAAAGGGGGCAGAGACCCAGTACTTC

clone size: few
D gene: -
J gene: TRBJ1-4
V gene: TRBV12-5
CDR3 length: 17
CDR3 protein: CASGLGTSQPTNEKLFF
CDR3 DNA: TGTGCTAGTGGTTTGGGAACGTCACAGCCAACTAATGAAAAACTGTTTTTT

clone size: -
D gene: TRBD1
J gene: TRBJ2-4
V gene: TRBV6-2/TRBV6-3
CDR3 length: 17
CDR3 protein: CASSYRGQGVAKNIQYF
CDR3 DNA: TGTGCCAGCAGTTACCGAGGACAGGGGGTCGCCAAAAACATTCAGTACTTC

clone size: few
D gene: -
J gene: TRBJ2-3
V gene: TRBV28
CDR3 length: 15
CDR3 protein: CASSPPDGLTDTQYF
CDR3 DNA: TGTGCCAGCAGTCCCCCGGACGGACTCACAGATACGCAGTATTTT

clone size: -
D gene: TRBD1
J gene: TRBJ1-5
V gene: TRBV6-5
CDR3 length: 13
CDR3 protein: CASRGQQNQPQHF
CDR3 DNA: TGTGCCAGCAGGGGACAGCAAAATCAGCCCCAGCATTTT

clone size: -
D gene: TRBD1
J gene: TRBJ1-2
V gene: TRBV2
CDR3 length: 14
CDR3 protein: CASIRQGLLYGYTF
CDR3 DNA: TGTGCCAGCATTCGACAGGGACTACTCTATGGCTACACCTTC

clone size: -
D gene: -
J gene: TRBJ1-2
V gene: TRBV7-2
CDR3 length: 14
CDR3 protein: CASSTSQGNYGYTF
CDR3 DNA: TGTGCCAGCAGCACCAGTCAGGGGAACTATGGCTACACCTTC

clone size: -
D gene: -
J gene: TRBJ1-4
V gene: TRBV19
CDR3 length: 13
CDR3 protein: CASNRGTNEKLFF
CDR3 DNA: TGTGCCAGTAATCGGGGTACGAATGAAAAACTGTTTTTT

clone size: -
D gene: -
J gene: TRBJ1-2
V gene: TRBV4-1
CDR3 length: 15
CDR3 protein: CASSQAGRAGDGYTF
CDR3 DNA: TGCGCCAGCAGCCAAGCCGGAAGGGCTGGAGACGGCTACACCTTC

clone size: -
D gene: TRBD1
J gene: TRBJ1-3
V gene: TRBV4-3
CDR3 length: 14
CDR3 protein: CASSSRQGRNTIYF
CDR3 DNA: TGCGCCAGCAGCTCACGACAGGGAAGAAACACCATATATTTT

clone size: -
D gene: TRBD1
J gene: TRBJ1-1
V gene: TRBV6-4
CDR3 length: 15
CDR3 protein: CASSTGTGGNTEAFF
CDR3 DNA: TGTGCCAGCAGCACCGGGACAGGGGGGAACACTGAAGCTTTCTTT

clone size: -
D gene: -
J gene: TRBJ1-2
V gene: TRBV9
CDR3 length: 13
CDR3 protein: CASSVGGYYGYTF
CDR3 DNA: TGTGCCAGCAGCGTGGGGGGCTACTATGGCTACACCTTC

clone size: -
D gene: -
J gene: TRBJ2-3
V gene: TRBV5-1
CDR3 length: 14
CDR3 protein: CASSPWAAGDTQYF
CDR3 DNA: TGCGCCAGCAGCCCGTGGGCAGCGGGAGATACGCAGTATTTT

clone size: few
D gene: TRBD1
J gene: TRBJ1-2
V gene: TRBV5-1
CDR3 length: 14
CDR3 protein: CASSLAVTGEGYTF
CDR3 DNA: TGCGCCAGCAGCTTGGCAGTGACAGGGGAAGGCTACACCTTC

clone size: once
D gene: TRBD1
J gene: TRBJ1-1
V gene: TRBV7-2
CDR3 length: 13
CDR3 protein: CASSFRDREGAFF
CDR3 DNA: TGTGCCAGCAGCTTCCGGGACAGGGAAGGAGCTTTCTTT

clone size: -
D gene: -
J gene: TRBJ1-2
V gene: TRBV7-2
CDR3 length: 12
CDR3 protein: CASSLQGRGYTF
CDR3 DNA: TGTGCCAGCAGCCTACAGGGTCGGGGCTACACCTTC

clone size: -
D gene: -
J gene: TRBJ2-1
V gene: TRBV4-2
CDR3 length: 15
CDR3 protein: CASSQDKQIYNEQFF
CDR3 DNA: TGTGCCAGCAGCCAAGATAAACAGATTTACAATGAGCAGTTCTTC

clone size: -
D gene: -
J gene: TRBJ1-1
V gene: TRBV6-6
CDR3 length: 13
CDR3 protein: CASSYDRGTEAFF
CDR3 DNA: TGTGCCAGCAGTTACGATAGGGGCACTGAAGCTTTCTTT

clone size: -
D gene: -
J gene: TRBJ1-6
V gene: TRBV27
CDR3 length: 16
CDR3 protein: CASSLFMDEAASPLHF
CDR3 DNA: TGTGCCAGCAGTTTATTTATGGATGAGGCAGCATCACCCCTCCACTTT

clone size: -
D gene: TRBD2
J gene: TRBJ2-3
V gene: TRBV12-5
CDR3 length: 14
CDR3 protein: CASRTSGLTDTQYF
CDR3 DNA: TGTGCTAGTAGGACTAGCGGTCTCACAGATACGCAGTATTTT

clone size: -
D gene: -
J gene: TRBJ1-1
V gene: TRBV12-5
CDR3 length: 15
CDR3 protein: CASGLGNRVNTEAFF
CDR3 DNA: TGTGCTAGTGGTTTGGGCAACAGGGTCAACACTGAAGCTTTCTTT

clone size: -
D gene: -
J gene: TRBJ2-5
V gene: TRBV7-2
CDR3 length: 13
CDR3 protein: CASSLAWSPSQYF
CDR3 DNA: TGTGCCAGCAGCTTAGCGTGGTCGCCTTCCCAGTACTTC

clone size: few
D gene: -
J gene: TRBJ2-7
V gene: TRBV5-5
CDR3 length: 15
CDR3 protein: CASSLELGGFYEQYF
CDR3 DNA: TGTGCCAGCAGCTTGGAATTAGGGGGATTCTACGAGCAGTACTTC

clone size: once
D gene: -
J gene: TRBJ1-6
V gene: TRBV28
CDR3 length: 15
CDR3 protein: CASSPFRTRPSPLHF
CDR3 DNA: TGTGCCAGCAGTCCCTTCCGGACCCGGCCCTCACCCCTCCACTTT

clone size: -
D gene: -
J gene: TRBJ2-1
V gene: TRBV27
CDR3 length: 16
CDR3 protein: CASSFLQGQNYNEQFF
CDR3 DNA: TGTGCCAGCAGTTTCCTCCAAGGACAGAATTACAATGAGCAGTTCTTC

clone size: -
D gene: -
J gene: TRBJ2-5
V gene: TRBV12-5
CDR3 length: 14
CDR3 protein: CASAKGAPQETQYF
CDR3 DNA: TGTGCTAGTGCCAAAGGGGCCCCTCAAGAGACCCAGTACTTC

clone size: once
D gene: TRBD1
J gene: TRBJ1-2
V gene: TRBV6-2/TRBV6-3
CDR3 length: 16
CDR3 protein: CASSYQGTGKIRGYTF
CDR3 DNA: TGTGCCAGCAGTTACCAAGGGACAGGCAAGATACGGGGCTACACCTTC

clone size: once
D gene: TRBD1
J gene: TRBJ1-6
V gene: TRBV12-3/TRBV12-4
CDR3 length: 13
CDR3 protein: CASSRQGDSPLHF
CDR3 DNA: TGTGCCAGCAGTCGACAGGGGGACTCACCCCTCCACTTT

clone size: -
D gene: TRBD1
J gene: TRBJ1-5
V gene: TRBV5-6
CDR3 length: 15
CDR3 protein: CASSFRRTGNQPQHF
CDR3 DNA: TGTGCCAGCAGCTTTCGTCGGACAGGAAATCAGCCCCAGCATTTT